The rows below give T cell receptor beta chains drawn from one sample of a study of regulatory T cells in long-lasting Graves disease. TCRdb re-called the multiplex PCR reads through MiXCR, storing one row per CDR3 protein. The sample has 400,000 to 500,000 distinct CDR3 sequences; 12% to 15% are singletons. This sample also belongs to another study, concerning T cells in Graves' hyperthyroidism and ophthalmopathy.

Sequences were derived from peripheral blood mononuclear cells (PBMCs), sampled at new diagnosis, from a patient treated with antithyroid drugs. The receptor set was obtained from a woman aged 50 to 60 with Graves disease. The CDR3 runs from the conserved cysteine through the conserved F or W. A D gene is named only where the DNA matches it firmly. Part of the rows lack a size; the others show once, few, many or a class for expanded clones.

v_call	clone_size	d_call	j_call	cdr3_aa	cdr3_nt
TRBV5-1	many	TRBD1	TRBJ2-2	CASSLALDRANTGELFF	TGCGCCAGCAGCTTGGCGTTGGACAGGGCGAACACCGGGGAGCTGTTTTTT
TRBV20-1	.	TRBD1	TRBJ2-2	CSAPPGQGVTGELFF	TGCAGTGCTCCTCCGGGACAGGGGGTCACCGGGGAGCTGTTTTTT
TRBV5-1	few	.	TRBJ1-1	CASSQVASGSVNTEAFF	TGCGCCAGCAGCCAGGTTGCTTCTGGGTCCGTCAACACTGAAGCTTTCTTT
TRBV28	many	.	TRBJ2-5	CASSFLRGLETQYF	TGTGCCAGCAGTTTTTTGCGGGGCTTAGAGACCCAGTACTTC
TRBV6-2/TRBV6-3	many	TRBD1	TRBJ1-1	CASSADRGQNTEAFF	TGTGCCAGCAGCGCTGACAGGGGACAGAACACTGAAGCTTTCTTT
TRBV19	few	.	TRBJ2-1	CASSIAVQGYEQFF	TGTGCCAGTAGTATAGCCGTCCAGGGCTATGAGCAGTTCTTC
TRBV7-9	few	.	TRBJ1-6	CASSFRDNSPLHF	TGTGCCAGCAGCTTTCGGGATAATTCACCCCTCCACTTT
TRBV2	many	TRBD1	TRBJ2-7	CASSADRGLWEQYF	TGTGCCAGCAGCGCGGACAGGGGGCTTTGGGAGCAGTACTTC
TRBV6-2/TRBV6-3	.	.	TRBJ2-7	CASSVWRPSSYEQYF	TGTGCCAGCAGTGTGTGGCGGCCAAGCTCCTACGAGCAGTACTTC
TRBV5-5	many	TRBD1	TRBJ2-4	CASSFTAGTENIQYF	TGTGCCAGCAGCTTTACTGCCGGGACAGAAAACATTCAGTACTTC
TRBV9	few	.	TRBJ2-3	CASSAAGTTGTDTQYF	TGTGCCAGCAGCGCGGCAGGAACGACTGGCACAGATACGCAGTATTTT
TRBV27	many	TRBD2	TRBJ2-5	CASSAGLAGGRETQYF	TGTGCCAGCAGTGCCGGACTAGCGGGAGGGCGGGAGACCCAGTACTTC
TRBV18	many	TRBD2	TRBJ2-1	CASSPLIAGVRNEQFF	TGTGCCAGCTCACCACTAATAGCGGGAGTTCGCAATGAGCAGTTCTTC
TRBV28	many	.	TRBJ1-1	CASSHGGYGEAFF	TGTGCCAGCAGTCATGGGGGTTACGGTGAAGCTTTCTTT
TRBV3-1	many	TRBD2	TRBJ2-7	CASSQSLADSSYEQYF	TGTGCCAGCAGCCAAAGCCTAGCGGATAGCTCCTACGAGCAGTACTTC
TRBV7-6	many	.	TRBJ2-3	CASSLAAGSTDTQYF	TGTGCCAGCAGCTTAGCGGCGGGTAGCACAGATACGCAGTATTTT
TRBV7-9	many	.	TRBJ1-1	CASSLVRGIPEAFF	TGTGCCAGCAGCTTAGTCCGGGGGATCCCTGAAGCTTTCTTT
TRBV7-9	many	.	TRBJ2-1	CASSLGARSYNEQFF	TGTGCCAGCAGCTTAGGGGCCAGATCCTACAATGAGCAGTTCTTC
TRBV20-1	many	TRBD2	TRBJ2-5	CSARRSGRATWYQETQYF	TGCAGTGCTAGACGTAGCGGGAGGGCGACCTGGTACCAAGAGACCCAGTACTTC
TRBV11-2	many	TRBD2	TRBJ2-1	CASSRSGREYNEQFF	TGTGCCAGCAGCCGGAGCGGGAGAGAGTACAATGAGCAGTTCTTC
TRBV28	many	TRBD2	TRBJ2-5	CASSLFGTSGSGGQETQYF	TGTGCCAGCAGTTTATTTGGGACTAGCGGGAGTGGCGGACAAGAGACCCAGTACTTC
TRBV4-1	.	.	TRBJ1-1	CASSYNAGDGTEAFF	TGCGCCAGCAGCTATAACGCCGGCGATGGCACTGAAGCTTTCTTT
TRBV2	many	.	TRBJ2-1	CASSETYNEQFF	TGTGCCAGCAGTGAAACGTACAATGAGCAGTTCTTC
TRBV6-5	many	TRBD2	TRBJ2-2	CASSYSNQGGDTGELFF	TGTGCCAGCAGTTACTCAAACCAGGGAGGGGACACCGGGGAGCTGTTTTTT
TRBV28	.	.	TRBJ2-7	CASISHSSSYEQYF	TGTGCCAGCATTTCGCACTCGAGCTCCTACGAGCAGTACTTC
TRBV18	.	TRBD1	TRBJ1-1	CASSPRTGVDTEAFF	TGTGCCAGCTCACCAAGGACAGGGGTTGACACTGAAGCTTTCTTT
TRBV7-7	many	TRBD1	TRBJ2-3	CASSLDRTGGTDTQYF	TGTGCCAGCAGCCTCGATAGGACAGGGGGCACAGATACGCAGTATTTT
TRBV7-9	few	.	TRBJ2-7	CATWRETGEQYF	TGTGCCACCTGGCGGGAGACAGGCGAGCAGTACTTC
TRBV7-8	many	.	TRBJ2-1	CASSLDPGRNNEQFF	TGTGCCAGCAGCTTGGATCCGGGACGGAACAATGAGCAGTTCTTC
TRBV29-1	few	TRBD2	TRBJ2-7	CSVEGGRGTYEQYF	TGCAGCGTTGAAGGCGGGAGAGGAACCTACGAGCAGTACTTC
TRBV7-2	many	.	TRBJ2-7	CASSLDSSRYEQYF	TGTGCCAGCAGCTTAGACTCCTCCAGGTACGAGCAGTACTTC
TRBV28	many	TRBD1	TRBJ2-7	CASSLQGAYEQYF	TGTGCCAGCAGTTTACAGGGGGCCTACGAGCAGTACTTC
TRBV9	many	.	TRBJ1-1	CASSVVGENTEAFF	TGTGCCAGCAGCGTAGTGGGAGAGAACACTGAAGCTTTCTTT
TRBV28	many	.	TRBJ2-7	CASSLWPGIYEQYF	TGTGCCAGCAGTTTATGGCCCGGGATATACGAGCAGTACTTC
TRBV13	.	.	TRBJ2-7	CASSLVERSEQYF	TGCGCCAGCAGCTTGGTCGAGCGGAGCGAGCAGTACTTC
TRBV19	.	TRBD2	TRBJ2-1	CASSIAGGGLAGGTSYNEQFF	TGTGCCAGTAGTATAGCTGGAGGGGGACTAGCGGGAGGTACCTCCTACAATGAGCAGTTCTTC
TRBV6-2/TRBV6-3	many	.	TRBJ1-2	CASNTDQGNYGYTF	TGTGCCAGCAACACAGACCAGGGGAACTATGGCTACACCTTC
TRBV7-6	.	TRBD2	TRBJ2-1	CASSLEREIAYNEQFF	TGTGCCAGCAGCTTAGAGCGGGAGATCGCCTACAATGAGCAGTTCTTC
TRBV7-8	many	.	TRBJ1-1	CASSPRFGTEAFF	TGTGCCAGCAGCCCCCGATTCGGGACTGAAGCTTTCTTT
TRBV19	.	.	TRBJ2-5	CASSIYLTGVDGETQCF	TGTGCCAGTAGTATCTATTTGACAGGCGTCGACGGGGAGACCCAGTGCTTC
TRBV7-9	.	TRBD2	TRBJ2-3	CAAQGLAGGVDTQYF	TGTGCCGCCCAGGGACTAGCGGGAGGCGTAGATACGCAGTATTTT
TRBV12-3/TRBV12-4	many	.	TRBJ1-1	CASSLGSDGEAFF	TGTGCCAGCAGTTTAGGGTCCGACGGTGAAGCTTTCTTT
TRBV7-6	many	.	TRBJ1-1	CASSPGVGGRTEAFF	TGTGCCAGCAGCCCCGGGGTCGGGGGCAGGACTGAAGCTTTCTTT
TRBV28	.	TRBD2	TRBJ2-7	CASSFHPGLAYEQYF	TGTGCCAGCAGTTTCCACCCAGGACTAGCGTACGAGCAGTACTTC
TRBV18	few	.	TRBJ1-2	CASSRTDKYGYTF	TGTGCCAGCTCAAGGACAGATAAATACGGCTACACCTTC
TRBV9	many	.	TRBJ1-1	CASSVVVGGWSNTEAFF	TGTGCCAGCAGCGTAGTTGTCGGGGGCTGGTCGAACACTGAAGCTTTCTTT
TRBV30	few	.	TRBJ2-2	CAWSPGVGNTGELFF	TGTGCCTGGAGTCCGGGGGTGGGAAACACCGGGGAGCTGTTTTTT
TRBV28	many	.	TRBJ2-7	CASSLFGGLGLAASSYEQYF	TGTGCCAGCAGTTTATTCGGGGGGCTGGGGCTAGCGGCCAGCTCCTACGAGCAGTACTTC
TRBV7-2	few	.	TRBJ2-2	CASSLGEKIGELFF	TGTGCCAGCAGCTTGGGGGAAAAGATCGGGGAGCTGTTTTTT
TRBV7-8	many	.	TRBJ2-7	CASSPISISEQYF	TGTGCCAGCAGCCCGATTTCTATCAGCGAGCAGTACTTC
TRBV5-1	many	TRBD1	TRBJ1-1	CASSSERTGRAEAFF	TGCGCCAGCAGCTCGGAACGGACAGGAAGGGCTGAAGCTTTCTTT
TRBV11-2	.	TRBD2	TRBJ2-4	CASSLIGLAGGTKNIQYF	TGTGCCAGCAGTTTAATAGGACTAGCGGGAGGGACCAAAAACATTCAGTACTTC
TRBV13	many	.	TRBJ1-4	CASSPRDERREKLFF	TGTGCCAGCAGCCCCCGGGACGAGCGGCGGGAAAAACTGTTTTTT
TRBV6-1	few	.	TRBJ1-2	CASSPLLPGTANSGYTF	TGTGCCAGCAGTCCGTTACTACCCGGGACGGCCAATTCTGGCTACACCTTC
TRBV18	few	TRBD1	TRBJ2-7	CASSTRQGSHEQYF	TGTGCCAGCTCAACTAGACAGGGGTCCCACGAGCAGTACTTC